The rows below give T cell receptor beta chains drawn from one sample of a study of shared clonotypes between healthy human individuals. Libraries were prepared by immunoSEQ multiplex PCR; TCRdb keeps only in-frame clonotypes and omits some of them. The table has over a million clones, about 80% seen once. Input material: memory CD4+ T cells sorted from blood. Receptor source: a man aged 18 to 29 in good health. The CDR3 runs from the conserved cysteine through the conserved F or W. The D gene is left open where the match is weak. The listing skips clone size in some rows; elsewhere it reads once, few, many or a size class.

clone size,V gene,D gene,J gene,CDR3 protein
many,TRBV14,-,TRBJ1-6,CASSEGTRNSPLHF
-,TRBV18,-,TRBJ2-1,CASSPNSLPPFF
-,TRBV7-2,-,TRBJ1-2,CASSFAGAGFTAGYTF
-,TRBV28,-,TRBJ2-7,CASTKTGIYEQYF
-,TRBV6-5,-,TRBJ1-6,CASSYKSSYNSPLHF
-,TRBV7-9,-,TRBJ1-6,CASTTSGNSPLHF
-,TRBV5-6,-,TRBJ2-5,CASTGSGRQETQYF
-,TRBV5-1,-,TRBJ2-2,CASSLEPDTGELFF
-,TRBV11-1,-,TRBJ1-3,CASSDVAYGNTIYF
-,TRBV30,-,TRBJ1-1,CAWTYHTGYAEAFF
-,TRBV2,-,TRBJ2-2,CASRGSRSTGELFF
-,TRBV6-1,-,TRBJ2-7,CASSASTITGFPYEQYF
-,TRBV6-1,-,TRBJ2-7,CASSEITVYEQYF
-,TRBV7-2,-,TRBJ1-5,CASSLGVQGSNQPQHF
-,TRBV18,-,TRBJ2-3,CASSPENLNTQYF
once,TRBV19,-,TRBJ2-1,CASSAGLSRYNEQFF
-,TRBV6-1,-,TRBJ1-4,CASGSAGNEKLFF
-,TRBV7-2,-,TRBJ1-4,CASSFGAATNEKLFF
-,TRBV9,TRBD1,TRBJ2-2,CASSVEPQGAGELFF
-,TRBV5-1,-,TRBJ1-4,CASSLANRDASEKLFF
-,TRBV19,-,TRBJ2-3,CASSIRDGTSTDTQYF
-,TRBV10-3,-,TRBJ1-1,CAISEGGLMNTEAFF
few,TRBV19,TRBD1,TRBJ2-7,CASSDTGGAPYEQYF
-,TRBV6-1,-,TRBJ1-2,CASSEPGYGYTF
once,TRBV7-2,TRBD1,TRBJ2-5,CASKGGLRETQYF
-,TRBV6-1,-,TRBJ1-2,CASSETSDYYGYTF
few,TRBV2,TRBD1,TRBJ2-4,CASARDSKNIQYF
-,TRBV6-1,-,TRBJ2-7,CASSEATISSYEQYF
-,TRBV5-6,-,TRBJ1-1,CASTSRRGKTEAFF
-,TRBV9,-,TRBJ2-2,CASSVGVNTGELFF
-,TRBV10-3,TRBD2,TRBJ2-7,CAISAGLAGGYEQYF
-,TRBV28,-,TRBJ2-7,CASNWGVGGSYEQYF
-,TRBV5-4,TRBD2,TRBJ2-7,CASSFGAGGPYEQYF
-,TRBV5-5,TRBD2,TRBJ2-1,CASSLRASGRSEQFF
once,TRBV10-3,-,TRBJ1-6,CAISEGGPYNSPLHF
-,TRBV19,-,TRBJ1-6,CASSPNRDGGGPLHF
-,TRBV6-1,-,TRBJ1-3,CASRNAQGNTIYF
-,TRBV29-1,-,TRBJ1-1,CSGGEMNTEAFF
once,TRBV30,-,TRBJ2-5,CAWREKNTQYF
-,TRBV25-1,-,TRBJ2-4,CASSGRGSGAKNIQYF
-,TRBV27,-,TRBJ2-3,CASSWYSSTDTQYF
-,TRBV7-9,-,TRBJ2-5,CASSASGVETQYF
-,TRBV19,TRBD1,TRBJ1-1,CASSLGQGRTEAFF
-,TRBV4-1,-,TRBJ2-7,CASSQDGGYEQYF